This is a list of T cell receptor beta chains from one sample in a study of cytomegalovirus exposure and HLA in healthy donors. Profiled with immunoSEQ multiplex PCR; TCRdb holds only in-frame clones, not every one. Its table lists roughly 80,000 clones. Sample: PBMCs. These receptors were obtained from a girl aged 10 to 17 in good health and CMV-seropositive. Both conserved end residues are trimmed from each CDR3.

ASSLGSRPGLGTEAF	TRBV5-1
ASTPGQGLQENQY	TRBV6-5
ASRYGAEAQY	TRBV6-5
ASSQGTAFAYEQY	TRBV4-2
ASSVSAGVGQPQH	TRBV9
ASSVADLNTEAF	TRBV9
ASSPPISPYEQY	TRBV9
ASSFGRETQY	TRBV11-2
ASRSQQGMYEQY	TRBV5-1
ASSYFGGTEQY	TRBV6-5
ASSLAGGRTDTQY	TRBV2
ASSETSGTHTGELF	TRBV14
ATALGWGGNQPQH	TRBV19
ASSGDRDNEKLF	TRBV5-1
ASSEGTGGNYGYT	TRBV6-1
ASSYSRRGGPETQY	TRBV6-6
ASSLELQGAIDEQF	TRBV11-2
AIKDSSYEQY	TRBV10-3
ASSLAYGEKDNEQF	TRBV7-9
ASSYPSGDLNYGYT	TRBV6-6
ASSEKGTGQETQY	TRBV25-1
ASSPTRAEAF	TRBV28
ASSGTGGHTGELF	TRBV7-2
ASSSTRQGRANYGYT	TRBV13
ASSLLGGYNSPLH	TRBV27
ASSQERTSNTEAF	TRBV4-3
SAEVGTGELF	TRBV29-1
ASSSDLSGLQETQY	TRBV6-5
ASSDRGQWRTGELF	TRBV2
ASGRDGRRGEQF	TRBV23-1
ASSRTGTASAWGYT	TRBV19
ASSIEMFINSPLH	TRBV19